This T cell receptor (beta chain) comes out of a study of PD-1 blockade in classical Hodgkin lymphoma. General study results and limits: TCR diversity at baseline was reported to be reduced in newly diagnosed patients relative to healthy donors. The CD4+ diversity rise by C4D1 was clearest in complete responders.

Germline assignment: CDR1 SGDLS and CDR2 YYNGEE. This CDR3 contains 13 residues. V lost 0 bases to trimming and J lost 8 bases, with 11 bases between them. All patients relapsed after autologous stem cell transplantation, and brentuximab vedotin exposure varied. Clones were read by immunoSEQ multiplex PCR, and TCRdb kept only the in-frame ones, dropping some. The data show under 70,000 clones, over 70% seen once. For this clone: Antigen specificity is unknown.

The specimen was peripheral blood mononuclear cells (PBMCs), collected before the second cycle of nivolumab. The chain is built from TRBV9 and TRBJ1-2; D is undetermined. This receptor was obtained from a human donor with classical Hodgkin lymphoma. CDR3 loop: CASSVASSGGYTF. CDR3 DNA: TGTGCCAGCAGCGTAGCCTCAAGCGGAGGCTACACCTTC.